The 5 T cell receptor beta chains presented below share a single source sample, sequenced in a study of control samples from healthy donors and cancer patients. Only in-frame clones appear in the TCRdb table, and some are missing; sequencing was by immunoSEQ multiplex PCR. The sample holds some 45,000 clones; roughly 83% are singletons and the top ten take over 45%. The sequenced sample was blood. Receptors originate from a man between 60 and 75 years old in good health.

V and J are TRBV5-1 and TRBJ2-2, with 7 bases aligning to TRBD2. This CDR3 comprises 15 residues. Germline assignment: CDR1 SGHRS and CDR2 YFSETQ. The V gene end was trimmed by 0 bases and the J gene end by 4 bases; junction bases not matched to a gene: 3. CDR3 DNA sequence: TGCGCCAGCAGCTTGGGCGGGAGAGGCACCGGGGAGCTGTTTTTT. Its translation is CASSLGGRGTGELFF.

J is TRBJ2-1 and V is TRBV19, with D unresolved. In germline, CDR1 is LNHDA, CDR2 SQIVND (reference sequence). The CDR3 runs to 14 residues. Trimming took 4 bases from V and 6 from J, leaving 13 bases between them. CDR3 DNA: TGTGCCAGTAGTAGCTTACTCGGGTTCAATGAGCAGTTCTTC. This sequence encodes CASSSLLGFNEQFF. Full variable domain (rest looked up from reference TRBV19 and TRBJ2-1): DGGITQSPKYLFRKEGQNVTLSCEQNLNHDAMYWYRQDPGQGLRLIYYSQIVNDFQKGDIAEGYSVSREKKESFPLTVTSAQKNPTAFYLCASSSLLGFNEQFFGPGTRLTVL.

The V and J genes are TRBV5-4 and TRBJ2-2; D ambiguous. The CDR3 is made up of 13 amino acids. CDR1 SGHNT and CDR2 YYREEE come from the germline V gene (reference sequence). The V and J ends lost 5 bases and 5 bases respectively, with 10 bases between them. CDR3 nucleotide sequence: TGTGCCAGCAGTAAGAGAGTTACCGGGGAGCTGTTTTTT. It encodes CASSKRVTGELFF.

The chain is built from TRBV2 and TRBJ2-1, with 12 bases lining up with TRBD1. J lost 7 bases, V lost 5 bases, and 12 bases had no gene match. CDR3 length: 17 amino acids. The germline CDR1 and CDR2 sequences are SNHLY and FYNNEI. CDR3 DNA: TGTGCCAGCAGTCCCTCCCCCGCGGGACAGGGGGCTAATGAGCAGTTCTTC. It is translated as CASSPSPAGQGANEQFF.

CDR3 residues: CASSFGGPGYEQYF. The CDR3 nucleotides read TGTGCCAGCAGTTTCGGGGGGCCGGGGTACGAGCAGTACTTC. The chain employs TRBV28 and TRBJ2-7; perhaps TRBD2 as D (7 bases). The CDR3 spans 14 residues. The germline V gene has CDR1 MDHEN and CDR2 SYDVKM. Trimming shortened V by 3 bases and J by 4 bases, and 13 bases separated the two germline ends.